Following are 25 T cell receptor beta chains from one sample sequenced in a study of cytomegalovirus exposure and HLA in healthy donors (dated by TCRdb to 2016 to 2017). Libraries were built with the immunoSEQ multiplex PCR assay. The clones in this table, taken by TCRdb from immuneACCESS, are in-frame only. Not every clone is retained; where verified, under half of the shortfall comes from an unresolved V gene, and the cause of the rest is unknown. The sample yields 250,000 to 350,000 clones; roughly 90% were counted once. The ten top clones hold roughly 0.93% of the sample. The specimen sequenced was PBMCs. These receptors were collected from a woman younger than 35 in good health and CMV-seronegative.

V gene TRBV15 combines with J gene TRBJ2-3; 7 bases align to TRBD1. The germline CDR1 and CDR2 sequences are LNHNV and YYDKDF (reference sequence). CDR3 size: 16 residues. V shed 4 bases and J 0 bases; nucleotides not matched to a gene: 7. In DNA, the CDR3 is TGTGCCACCAGCAAGCACAGGGGATCTAGCACAGATACGCAGTATTTT. It translates to CATSKHRGSSTDTQYF.

This clone has just one count. The chain uses TRBV5-4 and TRBJ2-3, with D possibly being TRBD1 (6 bases). CDR3 length: 13 residues. The germline V and J ends were trimmed by 5 bases and 5 bases, with 12 bases remaining between them. Germline CDR1 SGHNT, CDR2 YYREEE (reference sequence). In DNA form, the CDR3 reads TGTGCCAGCAGGCAGGGGTTGAGAGATACGCAGTATTTT. Protein sequence: CASRQGLRDTQYF.

The rearrangement links TRBV28 to TRBJ1-1, with unresolved D. Trimming removed 3 bases at V and 1 base at J, with 9 bases between. The germline gives CDR1 MDHEN, CDR2 SYDVKM. This CDR3 has 14 residues. CDR3 residues: CASSFNRRNTEAFF. The CDR3 nucleotides read TGTGCCAGCAGTTTTAATCGCAGGAACACTGAAGCTTTCTTT.

The chain recombines TRBV19 with TRBJ2-7, with 9 bases fitting TRBD1. The CDR3 covers 17 residues. Germline V gene sequence: CDR1 LNHDA, CDR2 SQIVND (reference sequence). J lost 5 bases, V lost 3 bases, and 14 bases had no gene match. The CDR3 bases are TGTGCCAGTAGTATGAGGTCCGGACAGGGGTTCGCAGACGAGCAGTACTTC. Its translation is CASSMRSGQGFADEQYF.

The chain is built from TRBV6-1 and TRBJ2-7; 10 bases are a match to TRBD1. This CDR3 region has 15 residues. After removal of 1 base from V and 5 bases from J, the junction contained 5 bases not matched to a gene. Germline lookup yields CDR1 MNHNS and CDR2 SASEGT. CDR3 loop: CASSEGGQGIDEQYF. For the CDR3, the DNA is TGTGCCAGCAGTGAAGGGGGACAGGGGATAGACGAGCAGTACTTC.

The chain combines TRBV6-4 with TRBJ2-1; 9 nucleotides match TRBD2. The trim removed 2 bases at V and 8 bases at J, leaving 7 bases unmatched. Germline loops: CDR1 MRHNA, CDR2 SNTAGT. The CDR3 is 15 residues long. CDR3 in amino acids: CASSDSAGGPDEQFF. The CDR3 region has the DNA TGTGCCAGCAGTGACAGCGCGGGAGGGCCAGATGAGCAGTTCTTC.

This clone was recorded only once. CDR3 loop: CASTPEMFSYEQYF. Here the CDR3 DNA reads TGTGCCAGCACCCCCGAGATGTTCTCCTACGAGCAGTACTTC. The chain links TRBV2 to TRBJ2-7; D call uncertain. V was trimmed by 7 bases and J by 0 bases, leaving 13 bases between them. Per the germline V gene, CDR1 is SNHLY and CDR2 is FYNNEI. The CDR3 is 14 residues long.

On this clone: The junction departs from germline at one end; a sequencing error may be responsible. V is TRBV5-4 and J is TRBJ2-1; 9 bases align to TRBD2. CDR1 and CDR2 from the germline V gene are SGHNT and YYREEE (reference sequence). This CDR3 has 14 amino acids. Written as DNA, the CDR3 is TGTGCCAGCAGCCCCGGACTAGCGCACAATAAGCAGTTCTTC. It codes for CASSPGLAHNKQFF. Together with reference TRBV5-4 and TRBJ2-1, the CDR3 gives the full variable domain: ETGVTQSPTHLIKTRGQQVTLRCSSQSGHNTVSWYQQALGQGPQFIFQYYREEENGRGNFPPRFSGLQFPNYSSELNVNALELDDSALYLCASSPGLAHNKQFFGPGTRLTVL.

J is TRBJ2-7 and V is TRBV6-5; D may be TRBD2 (5 bases). The CDR3 is 15 residues long. CDR1 and CDR2 (germline): MNHEY, SVGAGI. The ends were cut back, 0 bases at V and 4 bases at J, with 13 bases in the middle. The CDR3 region has the DNA TGTGCCAGCAGTTACTCGTTCGGAGGTTCGTACGAGCAGTACTTC. Translation gives CASSYSFGGSYEQYF.

The gene calls are TRBV28 and TRBJ2-1, with D uncertain. This CDR3 has 14 amino acids. Germline CDR1 is MDHEN and CDR2 is SYDVKM. V was shortened by 3 bases and J by 4 bases, with 10 bases between the two germline ends. The chain's CDR3 is CASSFYTIYNEQFF. CDR3 nucleotides: TGTGCCAGCAGTTTCTATACGATATACAATGAGCAGTTCTTC. Variable domain in full (rest from reference TRBV28 and TRBJ2-1): DVKVTQSSRYLVKRTGEKVFLECVQDMDHENMFWYRQDPGLGLRLIYFSYDVKMKEKGDIPEGYSVSREKKERFSLILESASTNQTSMYLCASSFYTIYNEQFFGPGTRLTVL.

The chain links TRBV5-6 to TRBJ2-2; perhaps TRBD1 as D (6 bases). The CDR3 extends over 14 amino acids. Germline V gene lookup returns CDR1 SGHDT and CDR2 YYEEEE. Deletions cut 4 bases from V and 3 bases from J, with 10 bases between. In nucleotides, the CDR3 is TGTGCCAGCAGCCTGGGACATTACACCGGGGAGCTGTTTTTT. This encodes CASSLGHYTGELFF.

This clone was recorded once. This chain joins TRBV23-1 and TRBJ2-2; 9 bases align to TRBD2. TRBV23-1 qualifies as an ORF whose function is uncertain. J lost 4 bases, V lost 7 bases, and 4 bases had no gene match. The CDR3 is made up of 14 amino acids. DNA of the CDR3: TGCGCCAGCACGACTAGCGGATTCACCGGGGAGCTGTTTTTT. Amino acid sequence: CASTTSGFTGELFF.

With respect to this clone: This sample also contains other DNA sequences that code for the same CDR3. The chain carries TRBV27 and TRBJ2-7; D gene ambiguous. Germline V lookup: CDR1 MNHEY, CDR2 SMNVEV (reference sequence). The CDR3 sequence is 11 residues long. Trimming removed 4 bases from V and 4 bases from J, with 5 bases in between. The CDR3 region is CASSSLYEQYF. The CDR3 nucleotides are TGTGCCAGCAGTTCCCTTTACGAGCAGTACTTC.

The chain has TRBV30 and TRBJ2-7, with 12 nucleotides matching TRBD2. Germline V gives CDR1 GTSNPN, CDR2 SVGIG (reference sequence). The CDR3 totals 17 residues. J gave up 4 bases and V 3 bases, and 13 bases lay outside the gene matches. CDR3 in amino acids: CAWSLTPSGRAFYEQYF. For the CDR3, the DNA is TGTGCCTGGAGCCTCACCCCTAGCGGGAGGGCCTTTTACGAGCAGTACTTC. The full variable domain, its missing parts supplied by reference TRBV30 and TRBJ2-7, is SQTIHQWPATLVQPVGSPLSLECTVEGTSNPNLYWYRQAAGRGLQLLFYSVGIGQISSEVPQNLSASRPQDRQFILSSKKLLLSDSGFYLCAWSLTPSGRAFYEQYFGPGTRLTVT.

This chain joins TRBV5-1 and TRBJ1-1; 7 nucleotides align to TRBD1. V was clipped by 3 bases and J by 5 bases; unmatched bases: 10. Germline-derived CDR1 and CDR2 are SGHRS and YFSETQ. This CDR3 has 15 residues. The CDR3 DNA sequence: TGCGCCAGCAGCTACCACAGGGGAGACGATACTGAAGCTTTCTTT. Translated: CASSYHRGDDTEAFF.

This rearrangement joins TRBV7-9 to TRBJ1-4; D possibly corresponds to TRBD1 (6 bases). V lost 4 bases and J 4 bases, leaving 10 bases between the germline ends. This CDR3 has 14 amino acids. Germline CDR1 is SEHNR and CDR2 is FQNEAQ (reference sequence). DNA for the CDR3: TGTGCCAGCAGCTCCGACAGGATTAATGAAAAACTGTTTTTT. Translated: CASSSDRINEKLFF.

The V and J genes are TRBV11-2 and TRBJ1-3; a weak D match, TRBD1 (6 bases). The length of the CDR3 is 16 residues. V was clipped by 5 bases and J by 4 bases, with 18 bases between them. Germline V lookup: CDR1 SGHAT, CDR2 FQNNGV. The CDR3 bases are TGTGCCAGCAGCCCATATCCGCGGGGGCTGGGAAACACCATATATTTT. It translates to CASSPYPRGLGNTIYF.

The sample holds one count of this clone. The chain is built from TRBV6-4 and TRBJ2-1; 9 bases fit TRBD2. The CDR3 is 15 residues long. The trim removed 4 bases at V and 7 bases at J, leaving 8 bases unmatched. CDR1 and CDR2 (germline): MRHNA, SNTAGT. The CDR3 DNA sequence: TGTGCCAGCAGTGGATTAGCGGGGGCGGCGAATGAGCAGTTCTTC. Protein: CASSGLAGAANEQFF.

The chain recombines TRBV6-5 with TRBJ1-1; a possible D gene is TRBD1 (6 bases). V was shortened by 6 bases and J by 1 base, with 12 bases between the two germline ends. The CDR3 sequence is 14 residues long. Germline V gives CDR1 MNHEY, CDR2 SVGAGI. The CDR3 DNA reads as TGTGCCAGCAGACGCCAGGGGTCGAACACTGAAGCTTTCTTT. Amino acid sequence: CASRRQGSNTEAFF.

This clone was seen a handful of times. The J gene is TRBJ2-7, the V gene TRBV6-1; TRBD2 is a possible D gene (5 bases). Germline V gene data show CDR1 as MNHNS and CDR2 as SASEGT. CDR3 length: 15 amino acids. The ends were cut back, 3 bases at V and 0 bases at J, with 12 bases in the middle. CDR3 nucleotides: TGTGCCAGCAGTGATCTGGTTGGGAGCTCCTACGAGCAGTACTTC. Protein: CASSDLVGSSYEQYF.

J is TRBJ2-3 and V is TRBV9, with 11 bases that match TRBD2. The CDR3 length is 16 residues. J lost 1 base, V lost 1 base, and 2 bases had no gene match. Germline CDR1 is SGDLS and CDR2 is YYNGEE. The CDR3 DNA follows: TGTGCCAGCAGCGTAATTAGCGGGAGGGGCACAGATACGCAGTATTTT. Residues: CASSVISGRGTDTQYF. Drawing the rest from reference TRBV9 and TRBJ2-3, the complete variable domain is DSGVTQTPKHLITATGQRVTLRCSPRSGDLSVYWYQQSLDQGLQFLIQYYNGEERAKGNILERFSAQQFPDLHSELNLSSLELGDSALYFCASSVISGRGTDTQYFGPGTRLTVL.

The V call is TRBV9, the J call TRBJ2-3, with TRBD2 matching over 7 bases. CDR1 and CDR2 (germline): SGDLS, YYNGEE. CDR3 length: 15 residues. V lost 2 bases to trimming and J lost 4 bases; unmatched junction nucleotides: 7. This CDR3 is CASSVSAGAPDTQYF. CDR3 DNA: TGTGCCAGCAGCGTGTCGGCGGGAGCCCCAGATACGCAGTATTTT.

The V call is TRBV28, the J call TRBJ1-4; TRBD1 matches at 10 bases. V trimming: 5 bases; J trimming: 10 bases; junction bases outside the gene matches: 10. This CDR3 is built from 15 residues. Germline CDR1 MDHEN, CDR2 SYDVKM. The CDR3 protein is CASSDPGQGSVKLFF. CDR3 nucleotides: TGTGCCAGCAGTGACCCGGGACAGGGGTCGGTAAAACTGTTTTTT.

The chain carries TRBV5-8 and TRBJ2-1, with 8 bases lining up with TRBD2. Germline V gives CDR1 SGHTS, CDR2 YDEGEE. This CDR3 is built from 17 residues. The trim removed 4 bases at V and 8 bases at J, leaving 17 bases unmatched. CDR3 bases: TGTGCCAGCAGCACGCTAAAAACACCCGGGAGGGGGGATGAGCAGTTCTTC. Its protein product is CASSTLKTPGRGDEQFF.

The rearrangement links TRBV5-1 to TRBJ2-7; D remains unclear. Per germline, CDR1 SGHRS and CDR2 YFSETQ. The V end was cut by 0 bases, the J end by 3 bases, with 10 bases between. The CDR3 runs to 14 residues. CDR3 residues: CASSLGVWSYEQYF. CDR3 DNA: TGCGCCAGCAGCTTGGGGGTGTGGAGCTACGAGCAGTACTTC.